This TCR beta chain was documented in a study of T cell responses to AZD1222 COVID-19 vaccine. In regard to this clone: Antigen: not known.

The study's findings and limits: Seropositive status at baseline applied to only six AZD1222 recipients.

This CDR3 has 16 residues. Assay: immunoSEQ multiplex PCR; the TCRdb copy retains only in-frame clones and omits some. Altogether about 99,000 clones are present, more than 75% being singletons, with the ten largest covering about 2.9%. The genes are TRBV1 and TRBJ1-1. TRBV1 constitutes a pseudogene. The TCR comes from an adult in good health. This material consisted of peripheral blood, taken on day 0 of AZD1222 vaccination. The CDR3 DNA follows: TGCACCAGCAGCCAATTTCTCGCCCCCCCGGGTACTGAAGCTTTCTTT. It is translated as CTSSQFLAPPGTEAFF.